The clone carrying this TCR beta chain has ten or more counts. TCR beta VDJ and CDR3 profiling used genomic DNA as template. In TCRdb, the reads were re-called with MiXCR into one record per CDR3 protein. The repertoire holds about 220,000 distinct CDR3 sequences, with around 46% as singletons. Patients chosen for sequencing had shown CD8+CD57+ cell expansion by flow cytometry. This record comes from a study of CD8+CD57+ T cells in acquired aplastic anemia. The CDR3 consists of 13 residues. Germline CDR1 and CDR2: SGHAT and FQNNGV. V gave up 3 bases and J gave up 4 bases, with 7 bases separating them. Specimen: sorted CD4+, CD8+, or CD8+CD57+ T cells (not recorded which) from PBMCs. J is TRBJ1-3 and V is TRBV11-2; D is uncertain. The receptor comes from a human donor with aplastic anemia. The CDR3 region has the DNA TGTGCCAGCAGCTTCGAGAGGGGAAACACCATATATTTT. This sequence encodes CASSFERGNTIYF. The full variable domain, with the rest looked up from reference TRBV11-2 and TRBJ1-3, is EAGVAQSPRYKIIEKRQSVAFWCNPISGHATLYWYQQILGQGPKLLIQFQNNGVVDDSQLPKDRFSAERLKGVDSTLKIQPAKLEDSAVYLCASSFERGNTIYFGEGSWLTVV.